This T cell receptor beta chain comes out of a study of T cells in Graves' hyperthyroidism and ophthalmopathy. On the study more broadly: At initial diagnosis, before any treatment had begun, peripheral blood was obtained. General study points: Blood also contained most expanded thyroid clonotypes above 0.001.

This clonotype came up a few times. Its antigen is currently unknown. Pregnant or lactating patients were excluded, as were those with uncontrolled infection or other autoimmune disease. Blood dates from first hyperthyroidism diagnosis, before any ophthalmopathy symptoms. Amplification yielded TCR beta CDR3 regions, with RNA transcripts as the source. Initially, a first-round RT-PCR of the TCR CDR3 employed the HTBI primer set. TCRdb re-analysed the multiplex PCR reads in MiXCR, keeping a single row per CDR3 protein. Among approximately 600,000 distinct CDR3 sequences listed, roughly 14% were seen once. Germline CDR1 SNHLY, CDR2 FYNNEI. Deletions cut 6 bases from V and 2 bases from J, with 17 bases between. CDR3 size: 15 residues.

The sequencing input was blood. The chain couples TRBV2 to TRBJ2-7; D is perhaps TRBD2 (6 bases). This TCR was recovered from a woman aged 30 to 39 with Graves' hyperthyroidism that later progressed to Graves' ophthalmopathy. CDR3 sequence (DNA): TGTGCCAGCAGGCTCGACAGCGGGCCTACCTACGAGCAGTACTTC. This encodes CASRLDSGPTYEQYF.